Included here is one TCR beta chain sequence, with context. What it binds is not known. This CDR3 is built from 16 residues. Germline trimming cut 5 bases from V and 4 bases from J; bases unmatched to any gene: 8. This record belongs to a study of blood T cells in healthy people across ages. Primed by a sample-barcoded 5' primer and a J-beta primer mix, a second PCR proceeded for roughly 6 to 12 cycles. Each cDNA molecule was tagged by a template-switch adaptor with 12 random nucleotides. TCRdb analysed the 5' RACE reads with MiXCR anew, one entry per CDR3 protein. Seen here are about 630,000 distinct CDR3 sequences, around 21% observed once, and the top ten hold roughly 3.7%. Study outcomes and limitations: Naive T cell percentage showed a strong correlation with the diversity of TCR beta.

The people who gave samples were healthy Caucasians from Russia, aged roughly 6 to 90. The extraction recovered at least 5.5 micrograms of total RNA per sample. The rearrangement uses TRBV12-3 or TRBV12-4 and TRBJ2-1; TRBD2 matches at 10 bases. Specimen: blood. This receptor was identified in a man in his 70s in good health. The CDR3 DNA follows: TGTGCCAGCAGTCTCTTAACTAGCGGGGAGTACAATGAGCAGTTCTTC. Its protein product is CASSLLTSGEYNEQFF.